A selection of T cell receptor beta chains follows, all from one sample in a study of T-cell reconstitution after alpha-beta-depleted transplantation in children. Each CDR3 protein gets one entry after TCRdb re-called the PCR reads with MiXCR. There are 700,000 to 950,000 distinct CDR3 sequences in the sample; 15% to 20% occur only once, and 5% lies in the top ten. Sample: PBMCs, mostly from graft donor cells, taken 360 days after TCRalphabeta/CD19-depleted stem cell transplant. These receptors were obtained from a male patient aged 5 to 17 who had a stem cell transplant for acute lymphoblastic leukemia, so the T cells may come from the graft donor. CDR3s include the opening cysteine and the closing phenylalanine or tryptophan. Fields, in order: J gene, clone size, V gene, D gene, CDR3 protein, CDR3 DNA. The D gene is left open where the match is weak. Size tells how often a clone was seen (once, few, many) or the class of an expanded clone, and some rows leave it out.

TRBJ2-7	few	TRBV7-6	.	CASSLHDTPYEQYF	TGTGCCAGCAGCTTACACGACACCCCCTACGAGCAGTACTTC
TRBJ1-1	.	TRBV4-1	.	CASSPWKGEAFF	TGCGCCAGCAGCCCGTGGAAGGGGGAAGCTTTCTTT
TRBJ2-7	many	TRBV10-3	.	CAIGRVDYEQYF	TGTGCCATCGGGCGGGTGGACTACGAGCAGTACTTC
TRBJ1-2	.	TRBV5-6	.	CASRRRYGYTF	TGTGCCAGCAGGCGACGGTATGGCTACACCTTC
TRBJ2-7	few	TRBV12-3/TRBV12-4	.	CASRPPLGGIYEQYF	TGTGCCAGCAGGCCTCCCTTAGGGGGGATCTACGAGCAGTACTTC
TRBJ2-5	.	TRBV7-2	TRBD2	CASSFVAGAGETQYF	TGTGCCAGCAGCTTTGTAGCGGGGGCGGGCGAGACCCAGTACTTC
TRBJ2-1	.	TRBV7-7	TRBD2	CASSLVAGGRYNEQFF	TGTGCCAGCAGCTTAGTAGCGGGAGGGCGCTACAATGAGCAGTTCTTC
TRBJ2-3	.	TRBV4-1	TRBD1	CASSQEGQGRDTQYF	TGCGCCAGCAGCCAAGAAGGACAGGGCCGAGATACGCAGTATTTT
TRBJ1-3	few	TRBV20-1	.	CSASEAGTPGNTIYF	TGCAGTGCTAGTGAAGCCGGGACCCCGGGAAACACCATATATTTT
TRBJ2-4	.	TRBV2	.	CASSERGLGAKNIQYF	TGTGCCAGCAGTGAACGGGGGCTAGGGGCCAAAAACATTCAGTACTTC
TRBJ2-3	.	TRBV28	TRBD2	CASSLWGEAGSSLDTQYF	TGTGCCAGCAGTTTATGGGGGGAAGCGGGAAGCTCGCTCGATACGCAGTATTTT
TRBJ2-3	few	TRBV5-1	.	CASSLLQGGRDTQYF	TGCGCCAGCAGCTTGCTGCAGGGGGGGAGAGATACGCAGTATTTT
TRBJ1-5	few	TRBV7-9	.	CASSLLGEQPQHF	TGTGCCAGCAGCTTACTAGGTGAACAGCCCCAGCATTTT
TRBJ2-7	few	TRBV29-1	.	CSVAWSPSDEQYF	TGCAGCGTTGCATGGTCGCCTTCTGACGAGCAGTACTTC
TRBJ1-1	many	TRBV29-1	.	CSVEVGRQNAFF	TGCAGCGTCGAGGTTGGGAGACAGAATGCTTTCTTT
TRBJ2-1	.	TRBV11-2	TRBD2	CASSLRDSTSGRGNEQFF	TGTGCCAGCAGCTTACGTGATTCGACTAGCGGGAGAGGGAATGAGCAGTTCTTC
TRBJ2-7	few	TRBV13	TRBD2	CASSFGGRLAGNYEQYF	TGTGCCAGCAGCTTCGGAGGGCGGCTAGCGGGAAACTACGAGCAGTACTTC
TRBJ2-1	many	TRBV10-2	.	CASRGSGLSYNEQFF	TGCGCCAGCAGAGGTAGCGGCCTCTCCTACAATGAGCAGTTCTTC
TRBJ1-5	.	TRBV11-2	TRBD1	CASSWDRGHNPQHF	TGTGCCAGCAGCTGGGACAGGGGGCACAATCCCCAGCATTTT
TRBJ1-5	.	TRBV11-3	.	CASSLVGGSGHSNQPQHF	TGTGCCAGCAGCTTAGTGGGCGGGTCCGGGCATAGCAATCAGCCCCAGCATTTT
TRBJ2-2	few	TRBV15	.	CATSRGGGSRAGELFF	TGTGCCACCAGCAGAGGTGGGGGATCCCGAGCCGGGGAGCTGTTTTTT
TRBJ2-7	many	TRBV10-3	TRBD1	CAIRSGQGESYEQYF	TGTGCCATCAGGTCGGGACAGGGAGAGTCCTACGAGCAGTACTTC
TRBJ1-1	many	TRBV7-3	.	CASSLTEGHTEAFF	TGTGCCAGCAGCTTAACCGAGGGGCACACTGAAGCTTTCTTT
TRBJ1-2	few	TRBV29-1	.	CSGDQEGGYTF	TGCAGCGGTGACCAAGAGGGTGGCTACACCTTC
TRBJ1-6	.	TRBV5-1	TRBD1	CASSIGATGGGSPLHF	TGCGCCAGCAGCATTGGGGCGACAGGGGGCGGCTCACCCCTCCACTTT
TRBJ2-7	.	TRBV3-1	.	CASSQGPTQEQYF	TGTGCCAGCAGCCAAGGGCCCACCCAAGAGCAGTACTTC
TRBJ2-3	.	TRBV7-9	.	CASSLVGEATDTQYF	TGTGCCAGCAGCCTCGTGGGGGAGGCCACAGATACGCAGTATTTT
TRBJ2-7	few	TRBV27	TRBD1	CASSTGVPPEQYF	TGTGCCAGCAGTACAGGGGTTCCTCCGGAGCAGTACTTC
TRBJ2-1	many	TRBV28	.	CASGVGRTMFF	TGTGCCAGCGGGGTGGGGAGAACAATGTTCTTC
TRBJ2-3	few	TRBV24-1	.	CATSDLGDGPSTDTQYF	TGTGCCACCAGTGATTTAGGGGACGGACCATCCACAGATACGCAGTATTTT
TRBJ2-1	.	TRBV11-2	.	CASSLVGAENEQFF	TGTGCCAGCAGCTTAGTTGGGGCCGAGAATGAGCAGTTCTTC
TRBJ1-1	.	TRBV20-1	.	CSARNTGWFTEAFF	TGCAGTGCTAGAAACACAGGGTGGTTCACTGAAGCTTTCTTT
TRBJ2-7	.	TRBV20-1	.	CSAPTLVGSGDEQYF	TGCAGTGCCCCTACTTTGGTGGGGTCCGGGGACGAGCAGTACTTC
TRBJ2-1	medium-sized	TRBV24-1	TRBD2	CATRGRGNSYNEQFF	TGTGCCACCAGGGGGCGGGGGAACTCCTACAATGAGCAGTTCTTC
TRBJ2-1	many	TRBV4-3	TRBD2	CASSQDQLAGDYNEQFF	TGCGCCAGCAGCCAAGATCAGCTAGCGGGAGATTACAATGAGCAGTTCTTC
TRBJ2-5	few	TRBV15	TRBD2	CATSSPQRVAGNQETQYF	TGTGCCACCAGCAGCCCCCAGAGGGTAGCGGGGAACCAAGAGACCCAGTACTTC
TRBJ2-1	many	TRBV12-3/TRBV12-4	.	CASGSGSDDEQFF	TGTGCCAGCGGCTCTGGGTCCGATGATGAGCAGTTCTTC
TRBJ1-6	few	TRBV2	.	CASKPRYTSPLHF	TGTGCCAGCAAGCCGCGATACACATCACCCCTCCACTTT
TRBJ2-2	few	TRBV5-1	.	CASSPSVSANTGELFF	TGCGCCAGCAGCCCCTCGGTCAGCGCGAACACCGGGGAGCTGTTTTTT
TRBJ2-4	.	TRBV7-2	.	CAISLAYGSVLLLAKNIQYF	TGTGCCATCAGCTTAGCCTACGGGAGTGTCCTACTACTAGCCAAAAACATTCAGTACTTC
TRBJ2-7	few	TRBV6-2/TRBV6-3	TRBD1	CASSQGTAAEQYF	TGTGCCAGCAGTCAAGGGACAGCCGCCGAGCAGTACTTC
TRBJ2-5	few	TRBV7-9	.	CASSLTPGTQYF	TGTGCCAGCAGCCTAACCCCTGGGACCCAGTACTTC
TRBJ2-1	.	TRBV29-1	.	CSVNSGHNEQFF	TGCAGCGTTAACAGCGGACACAATGAGCAGTTCTTC
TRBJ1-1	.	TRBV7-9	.	CASSFGNHGTEAFF	TGTGCCAGCAGCTTCGGCAACCACGGGACTGAAGCTTTCTTT
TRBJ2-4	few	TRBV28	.	CASSLIRQIQYF	TGTGCCAGCAGCCTAATCCGACAGATCCAGTACTTC
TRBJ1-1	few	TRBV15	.	CRAGTLDTEAFF	TGCCGGGCGGGGACACTCGACACTGAAGCTTTCTTT
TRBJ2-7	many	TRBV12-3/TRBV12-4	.	CASSFIMVPYEQYF	TGTGCCAGCAGTTTTATTATGGTCCCCTACGAGCAGTACTTC
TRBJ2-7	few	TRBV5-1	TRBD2	CASSLGAGADEQYF	TGCGCCAGCAGCTTGGGGGCGGGAGCGGACGAGCAGTACTTC
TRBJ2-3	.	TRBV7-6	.	CASSPTSSRAVSTDTQYF	TGTGCCAGCAGCCCCACCTCCTCCAGGGCGGTGAGCACAGATACGCAGTATTTT
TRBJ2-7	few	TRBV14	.	CASSLWPPYEQYF	TGTGCCAGCAGCCTTTGGCCCCCCTACGAGCAGTACTTC
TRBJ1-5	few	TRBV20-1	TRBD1	CSASNPGQVDQPQHF	TGCAGTGCTAGTAACCCAGGACAGGTTGATCAGCCCCAGCATTTT
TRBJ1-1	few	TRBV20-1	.	CSARENFLSTEAFF	TGCAGTGCTAGAGAGAACTTCCTCAGCACTGAAGCTTTCTTT
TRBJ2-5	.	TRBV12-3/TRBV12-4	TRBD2	CASSPRLAGGPRETQYF	TGTGCCAGCAGTCCCAGACTAGCGGGAGGGCCTAGGGAGACCCAGTACTTC
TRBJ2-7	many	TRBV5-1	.	CASSLRTGSYSYEQYF	TGCGCCAGCAGCTTGCGAACAGGGAGCTACTCCTACGAGCAGTACTTC
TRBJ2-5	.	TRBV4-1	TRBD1	CASSQEGQGAVETQYF	TGCGCCAGCAGCCAAGAGGGGCAGGGGGCGGTAGAGACCCAGTACTTC